The present TCR beta chain was sequenced within a study of immune evolution from preneoplasia to lung adenocarcinoma. As regards this clone: Its antigen is unknown.

Patient tissue came from resections in Japan or China, 2014–2017. The table came from immunoSEQ multiplex PCR; TCRdb's copy has only in-frame clones and leaves some out. The sample includes about 4,000 clones, 40% to 60% of them seen just once. Trimming left V 3 bases short and J 6 bases short, with 9 bases between. Looked up from germline, CDR1 is MGHRA and CDR2 is YSYEKL. This CDR3 region has 12 residues. Whole-study results and caveats: Normal lung had highest clonality; later lesions appeared denser, more diverse.

Sequencing was performed on FFPE normal lung tissue adjacent to the tumor. The chain is built from TRBV4-1 and TRBJ2-7; D not certain. The source is a person aged 45 to 59 with lung adenocarcinoma. Here the CDR3 DNA reads TGCGCCAGCAGCCAGGTTAACAGCGAGCAGTACTTC. It specifies CASSQVNSEQYF.